This T cell receptor (beta chain) was found in a study of blood T cell repertoires in COVID-19. In the study overall: Specimens from acute and convalescent COVID-19 originated in the United States, Italy and Spain. The cDNA or gDNA used as material had been derived from T cells, B-cell-depleted T cells, or PBMCs.

In the original processing: Amplification with reference gene primers provided the estimates of nucleated cell counts. Profiled with immunoSEQ multiplex PCR; TCRdb holds only in-frame clones, not every one. D and trimming were read from the DNA, whereas the V and J calls and clone size are those reported in that table. The table has about 200,000 clones, roughly nine tenths seen once; the top ten hold over 2%. V dropped 7 bases and J dropped 7 bases, with 17 bases sitting between them. Per the germline V gene, CDR1 is LNHDA and CDR2 is SQIVND (reference sequence). The length of the CDR3 is 14 residues.

Material for sequencing was peripheral blood. The rearrangement joins TRBV19 to TRBJ1-5, with a possible D match to TRBD1 (5 bases). The clonotype was recovered from a woman aged 50 to 60 with acute or convalescent COVID-19. CDR3 amino acids: CASTYRDSLQPQHF. CDR3 nucleotide sequence: TGTGCCAGTACGTATCGCGACAGCCTACAGCCCCAGCATTTT.